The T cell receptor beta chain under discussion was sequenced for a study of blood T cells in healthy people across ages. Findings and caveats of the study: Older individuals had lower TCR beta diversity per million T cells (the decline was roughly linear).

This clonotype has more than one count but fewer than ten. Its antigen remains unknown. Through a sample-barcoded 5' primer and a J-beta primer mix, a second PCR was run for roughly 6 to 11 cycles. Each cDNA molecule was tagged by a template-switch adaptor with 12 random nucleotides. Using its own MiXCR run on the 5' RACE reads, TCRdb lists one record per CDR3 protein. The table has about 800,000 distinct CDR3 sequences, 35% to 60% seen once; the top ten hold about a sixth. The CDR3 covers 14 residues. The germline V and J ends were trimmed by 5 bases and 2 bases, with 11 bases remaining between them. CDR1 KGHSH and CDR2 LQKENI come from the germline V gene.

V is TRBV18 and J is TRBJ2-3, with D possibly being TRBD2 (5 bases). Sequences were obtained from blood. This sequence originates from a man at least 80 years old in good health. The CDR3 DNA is TGTGCCAGCTCATCGCGGGTCCTCACAGATACGCAGTATTTT. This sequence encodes CASSSRVLTDTQYF.